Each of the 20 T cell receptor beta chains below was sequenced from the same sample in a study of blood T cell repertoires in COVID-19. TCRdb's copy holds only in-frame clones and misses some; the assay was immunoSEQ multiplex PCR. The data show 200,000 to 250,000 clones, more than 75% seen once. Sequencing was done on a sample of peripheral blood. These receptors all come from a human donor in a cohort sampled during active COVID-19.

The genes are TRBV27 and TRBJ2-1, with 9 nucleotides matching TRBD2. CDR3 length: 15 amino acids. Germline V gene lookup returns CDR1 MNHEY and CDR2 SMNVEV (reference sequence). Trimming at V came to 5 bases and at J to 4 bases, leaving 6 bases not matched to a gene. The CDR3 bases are TGTGCCAGCAGTCAGCGGGAGGCGACATACAATGAGCAGTTCTTC. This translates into CASSQREATYNEQFF.

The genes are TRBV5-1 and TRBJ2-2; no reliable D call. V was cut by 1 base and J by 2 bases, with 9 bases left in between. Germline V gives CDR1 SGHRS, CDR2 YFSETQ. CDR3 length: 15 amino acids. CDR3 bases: TGCGCCAGCAGCTTGCTGGCGGCTAACACCGGGGAGCTGTTTTTT. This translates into CASSLLAANTGELFF.

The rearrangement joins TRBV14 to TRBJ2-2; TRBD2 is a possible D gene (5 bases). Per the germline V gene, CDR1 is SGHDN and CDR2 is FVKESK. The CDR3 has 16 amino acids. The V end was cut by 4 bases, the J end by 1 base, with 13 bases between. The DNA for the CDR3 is TGTGCCAGCAGCCCAGTTGTGGGAGTGAACACCGGGGAGCTGTTTTTT. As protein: CASSPVVGVNTGELFF.

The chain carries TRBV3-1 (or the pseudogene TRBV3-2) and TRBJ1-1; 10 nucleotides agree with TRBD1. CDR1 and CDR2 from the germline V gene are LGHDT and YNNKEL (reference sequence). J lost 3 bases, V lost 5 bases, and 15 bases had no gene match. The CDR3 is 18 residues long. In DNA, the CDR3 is TGTGCCAGCAGCGAAACGATTGGGACAGGGGAGGGGGACACTGAAGCTTTCTTT. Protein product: CASSETIGTGEGDTEAFF.

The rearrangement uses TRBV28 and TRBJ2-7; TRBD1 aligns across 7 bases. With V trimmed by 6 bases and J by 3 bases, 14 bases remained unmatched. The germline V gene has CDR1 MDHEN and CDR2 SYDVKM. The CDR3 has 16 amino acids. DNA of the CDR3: TGTGCCAGCAGATATCCAACCGGGACAGAATTCTACGAGCAGTACTTC. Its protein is CASRYPTGTEFYEQYF.

The CDR3 sequence is CASSVQGNTEAFF. Written as DNA, the CDR3 is TGTGCCAGCAGTGTACAGGGGAACACTGAAGCTTTCTTT. V gene TRBV2 combines with J gene TRBJ1-1; D may be TRBD1 (6 bases). CDR1 is SNHLY, CDR2 FYNNEI, per germline. This CDR3 comprises 13 residues. V was cut by 4 bases and J by 1 base, with 7 bases left in between.

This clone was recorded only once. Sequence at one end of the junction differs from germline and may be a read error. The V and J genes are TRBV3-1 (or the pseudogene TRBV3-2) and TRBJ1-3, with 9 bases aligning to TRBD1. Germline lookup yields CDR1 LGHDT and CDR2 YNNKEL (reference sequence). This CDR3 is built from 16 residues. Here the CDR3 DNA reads TGTGCCAGCACCCAATGGACAGGGGATACCGGAAACACCATATATTTT. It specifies CASTQWTGDTGNTIYF.

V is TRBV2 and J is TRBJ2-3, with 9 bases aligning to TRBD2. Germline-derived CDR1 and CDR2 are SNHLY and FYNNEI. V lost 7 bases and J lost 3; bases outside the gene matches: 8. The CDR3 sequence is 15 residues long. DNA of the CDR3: TGTGCCAGCACCCTTAGCGGGAGCGGGACAGATACGCAGTATTTT. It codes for CASTLSGSGTDTQYF.

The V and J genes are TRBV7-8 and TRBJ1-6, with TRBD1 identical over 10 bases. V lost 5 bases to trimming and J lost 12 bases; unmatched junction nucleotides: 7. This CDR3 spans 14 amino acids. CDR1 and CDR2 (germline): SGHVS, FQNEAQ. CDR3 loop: CASSPGTGALPLHF. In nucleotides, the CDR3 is TGTGCCAGCAGCCCAGGGACAGGGGCTCTACCCCTCCACTTT. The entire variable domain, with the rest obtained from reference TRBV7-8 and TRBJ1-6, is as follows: GAGVSQSPRYKVAKRGQDVALRCDPISGHVSLFWYQQALGQGPEFLTYFQNEAQLDKSGLPSDRFFAERPEGSVSTLKIQRTQQEDSAVYLCASSPGTGALPLHFGNGTRLTVT.

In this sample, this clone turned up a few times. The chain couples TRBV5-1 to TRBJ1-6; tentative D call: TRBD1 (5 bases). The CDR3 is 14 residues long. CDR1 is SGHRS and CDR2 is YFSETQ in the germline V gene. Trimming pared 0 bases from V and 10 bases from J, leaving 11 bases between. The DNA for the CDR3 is TGCGCCAGCAGCTTGGGGCCGGGGGGATCACCCCTCCACTTT. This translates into CASSLGPGGSPLHF.

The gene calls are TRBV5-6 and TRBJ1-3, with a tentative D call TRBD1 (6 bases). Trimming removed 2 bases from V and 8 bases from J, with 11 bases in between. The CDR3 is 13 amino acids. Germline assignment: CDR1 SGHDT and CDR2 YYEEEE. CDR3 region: CASSLPGADTIYF. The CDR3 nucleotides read TGTGCCAGCAGCTTACCAGGGGCGGACACCATATATTTT.

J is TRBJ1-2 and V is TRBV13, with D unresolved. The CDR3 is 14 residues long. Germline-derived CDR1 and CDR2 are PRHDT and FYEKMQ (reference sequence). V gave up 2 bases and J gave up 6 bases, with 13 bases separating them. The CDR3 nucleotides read TGTGCCAGCAGCTTACCTACGACACGAAATGGCTACACCTTC. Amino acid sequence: CASSLPTTRNGYTF.

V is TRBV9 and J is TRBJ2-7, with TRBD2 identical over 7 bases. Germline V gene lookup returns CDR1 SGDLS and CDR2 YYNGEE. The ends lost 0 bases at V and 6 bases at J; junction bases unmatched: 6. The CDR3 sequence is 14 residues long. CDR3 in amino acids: CASSVGTGGGEQYF. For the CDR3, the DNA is TGTGCCAGCAGCGTAGGGACGGGGGGAGGCGAGCAGTACTTC.

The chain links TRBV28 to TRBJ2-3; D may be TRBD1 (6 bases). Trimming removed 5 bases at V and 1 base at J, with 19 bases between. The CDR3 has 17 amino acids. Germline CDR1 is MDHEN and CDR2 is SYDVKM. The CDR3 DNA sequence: TGTGCCAGCAGTCCGAAACAGGGAGTGATGGGCACAGATACGCAGTATTTT. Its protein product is CASSPKQGVMGTDTQYF.

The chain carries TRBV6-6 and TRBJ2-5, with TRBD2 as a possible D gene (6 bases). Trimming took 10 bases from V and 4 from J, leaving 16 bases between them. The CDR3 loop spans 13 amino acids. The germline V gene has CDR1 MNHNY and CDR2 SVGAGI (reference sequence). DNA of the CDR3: TGTGCCAACGGGGGTATGGCCGGAGAGACCCAGTACTTC. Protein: CANGGMAGETQYF.

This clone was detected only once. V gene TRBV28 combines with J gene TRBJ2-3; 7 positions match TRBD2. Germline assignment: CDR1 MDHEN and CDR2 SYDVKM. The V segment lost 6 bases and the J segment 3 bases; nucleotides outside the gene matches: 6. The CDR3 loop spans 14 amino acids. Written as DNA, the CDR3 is TGTGCCAGCAGCGGCAGGGAGGGGACAGATACGCAGTATTTT. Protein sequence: CASSGREGTDTQYF. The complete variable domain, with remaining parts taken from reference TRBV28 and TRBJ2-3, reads DVKVTQSSRYLVKRTGEKVFLECVQDMDHENMFWYRQDPGLGLRLIYFSYDVKMKEKGDIPEGYSVSREKKERFSLILESASTNQTSMYLCASSGREGTDTQYFGPGTRLTVL.

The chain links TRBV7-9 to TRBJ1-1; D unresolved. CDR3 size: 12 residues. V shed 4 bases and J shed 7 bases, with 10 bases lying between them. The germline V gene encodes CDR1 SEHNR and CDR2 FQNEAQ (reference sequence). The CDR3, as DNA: TGTGCCAGCAGCTCCCTTCGTCGTGAAGCTTTCTTT. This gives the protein CASSSLRREAFF.

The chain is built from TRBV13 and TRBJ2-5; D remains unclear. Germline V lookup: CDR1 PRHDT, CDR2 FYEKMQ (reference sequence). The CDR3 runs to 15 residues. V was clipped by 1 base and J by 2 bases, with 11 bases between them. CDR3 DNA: TGTGCCAGCAGCTTAGTAGAGTATGCTCAAGAGACCCAGTACTTC. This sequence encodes CASSLVEYAQETQYF.

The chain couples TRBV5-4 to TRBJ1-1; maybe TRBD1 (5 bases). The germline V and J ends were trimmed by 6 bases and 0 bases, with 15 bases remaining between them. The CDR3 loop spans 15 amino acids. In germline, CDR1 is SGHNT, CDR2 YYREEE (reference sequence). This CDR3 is CASTSSGEMNTEAFF. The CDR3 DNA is TGTGCCAGCACCTCTTCGGGGGAGATGAACACTGAAGCTTTCTTT.

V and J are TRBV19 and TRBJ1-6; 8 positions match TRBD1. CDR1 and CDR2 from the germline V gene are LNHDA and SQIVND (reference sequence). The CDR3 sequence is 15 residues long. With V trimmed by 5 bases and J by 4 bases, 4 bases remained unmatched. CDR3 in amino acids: CASSSRQGYNSPLHF. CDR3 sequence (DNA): TGTGCCAGTAGTTCCCGACAGGGGTATAATTCACCCCTCCACTTT.